This T cell receptor beta chain was recovered during a study of PD-L1 blockade in urothelial cancer. Study information: About 90% of the roughly 29 patients were men with bladder-origin urothelial cancer. Study-level findings and limits: Better progression-free and overall survival followed lower pretreatment blood clonality.

Using immunoSEQ multiplex PCR, the repertoire was profiled, and TCRdb retains in-frame clones only, with some absent. The sample records approximately 100,000 clones, 91% being singletons. Sample numbers ranged from 1 to 8 per patient, encompassing pretreatment and on-treatment collections. A note on this clone: Antigen: not known.

The clonotype originates from a woman older than 75 with urothelial cancer. Sample: PBMCs, taken around atezolizumab (anti-PD-L1) treatment.

The CDR3 loop reads CASSPVGGYEQYF. In DNA form, the CDR3 reads TGTGCCAGCTCACCAGTCGGGGGGTACGAGCAGTACTTC. The V and J genes are TRBV18 and TRBJ2-7, with TRBD2 matching 7 bases. This CDR3 has 13 amino acids. Germline V CDR1 and CDR2: KGHSH, LQKENI. Trimming took 2 bases from V and 4 from J; bases not matched to a gene: 2.